The sequence of this T cell receptor beta chain was determined in a study of CD8 T cells in ankylosing spondylitis. About this clonotype: Antigen unknown.

Library preparation for TCR beta used quantitative 5'-RACE with molecular barcodes. TCRdb re-called the 5' RACE reads with MiXCR, one entry per CDR3 protein. The repertoire holds about 220,000 distinct CDR3 sequences, with 7% to 8% as singletons. Study results and caveats: The clones that were linked to disease were reported to be significantly enriched in matched synovial fluid samples from ankylosing spondylitis patients. Earlier literature documents some of the motif variants in reactive arthritis synovial fluid and blood. Characteristic, it appeared, of ankylosing spondylitis blood was a TCR beta motif of several highly homologous variants.

What was sequenced was blood, either unsorted or a sorted T cell fraction (not recorded which). The sequence was collected from a male donor with ankylosing spondylitis.

The CDR3 coding sequence is TGTGCCAGCAGCTTAGGGACAGCGTCTGGGGCCAACGTCCTGACTTTC. It translates to CASSLGTASGANVLTF. The chain joins TRBV7-8 to TRBJ2-6; tentatively, D is TRBD1 (6 bases). CDR1 and CDR2 (germline): SGHVS, FQNEAQ. V lost 1 base, J lost 1 base, and 8 bases lay in between. CDR3 size: 16 residues.